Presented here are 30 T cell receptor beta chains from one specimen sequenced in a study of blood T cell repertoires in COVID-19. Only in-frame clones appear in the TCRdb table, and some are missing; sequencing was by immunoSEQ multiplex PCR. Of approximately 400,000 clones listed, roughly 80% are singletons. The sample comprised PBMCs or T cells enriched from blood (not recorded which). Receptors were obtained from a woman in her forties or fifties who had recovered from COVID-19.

This chain's CDR3 is CASSLGLAGPLTGELFF. CDR3 DNA sequence: TGCGCCAGCAGCCTGGGACTAGCGGGCCCATTAACCGGGGAGCTGTTTTTT. This rearrangement joins TRBV5-1 to TRBJ2-2; 12 bases agree with TRBD2. CDR1 and CDR2 (germline): SGHRS, YFSETQ. The CDR3 spans 17 residues. The V segment lost 4 bases and the J segment 5 bases; nucleotides outside the gene matches: 9.

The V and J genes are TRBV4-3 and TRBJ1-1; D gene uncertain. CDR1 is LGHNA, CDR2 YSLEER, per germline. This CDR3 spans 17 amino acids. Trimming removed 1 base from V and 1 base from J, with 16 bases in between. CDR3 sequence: CASSQVNVAVKNTEAFF. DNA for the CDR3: TGCGCCAGCAGCCAAGTTAATGTGGCAGTGAAGAACACTGAAGCTTTCTTT.

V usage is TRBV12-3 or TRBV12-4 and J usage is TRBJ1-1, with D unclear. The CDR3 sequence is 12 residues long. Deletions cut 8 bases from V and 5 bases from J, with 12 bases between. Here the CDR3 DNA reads TGTGCCAGCGGATATCCGGGAACTGAAGCTTTCTTT. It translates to CASGYPGTEAFF.

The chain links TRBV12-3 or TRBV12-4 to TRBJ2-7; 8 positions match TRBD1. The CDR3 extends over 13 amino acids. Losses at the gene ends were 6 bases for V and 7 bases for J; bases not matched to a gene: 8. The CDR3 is CASSIWTGLEQYF. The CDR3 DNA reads TGTGCCAGCAGCATATGGACAGGGCTGGAGCAGTACTTC.

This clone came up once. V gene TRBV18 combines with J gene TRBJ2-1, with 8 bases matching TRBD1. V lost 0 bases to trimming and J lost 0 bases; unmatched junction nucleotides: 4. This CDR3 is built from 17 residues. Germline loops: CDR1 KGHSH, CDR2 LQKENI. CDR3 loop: CASSPPTGGGSYNEQFF. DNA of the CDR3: TGTGCCAGCTCACCACCCACAGGGGGAGGCTCCTACAATGAGCAGTTCTTC.

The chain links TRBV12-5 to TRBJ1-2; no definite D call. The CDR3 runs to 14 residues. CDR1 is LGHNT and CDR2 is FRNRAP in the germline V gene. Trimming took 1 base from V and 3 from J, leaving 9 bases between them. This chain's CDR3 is CASGLESEDYGYTF. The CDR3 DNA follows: TGTGCTAGTGGTTTGGAATCCGAGGACTATGGCTACACCTTC.

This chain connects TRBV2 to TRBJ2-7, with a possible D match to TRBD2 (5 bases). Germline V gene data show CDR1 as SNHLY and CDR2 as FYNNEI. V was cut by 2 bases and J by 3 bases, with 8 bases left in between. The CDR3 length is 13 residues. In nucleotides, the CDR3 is TGTGCCAGCAGTGAAACGGGGTACTACGAGCAGTACTTC. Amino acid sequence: CASSETGYYEQYF.

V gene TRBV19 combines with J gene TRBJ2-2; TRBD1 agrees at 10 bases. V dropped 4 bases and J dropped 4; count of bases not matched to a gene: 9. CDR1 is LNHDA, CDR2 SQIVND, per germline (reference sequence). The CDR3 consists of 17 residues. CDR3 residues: CASSTPSTGGLTGELFF. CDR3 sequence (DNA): TGTGCCAGTAGTACTCCTTCGACAGGGGGCCTCACCGGGGAGCTGTTTTTT.

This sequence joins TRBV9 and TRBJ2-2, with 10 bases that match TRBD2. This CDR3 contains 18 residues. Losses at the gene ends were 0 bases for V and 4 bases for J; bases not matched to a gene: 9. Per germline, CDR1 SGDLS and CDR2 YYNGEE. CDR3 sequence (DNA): TGTGCCAGCAGCGTAGTCCCCCTAGCGGGAGTGGGCACCGGGGAGCTGTTTTTT. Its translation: CASSVVPLAGVGTGELFF.

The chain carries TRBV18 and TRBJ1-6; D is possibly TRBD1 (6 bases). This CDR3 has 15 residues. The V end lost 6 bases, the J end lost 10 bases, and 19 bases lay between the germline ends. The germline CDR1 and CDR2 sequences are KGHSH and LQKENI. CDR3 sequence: CASSQEVQGNSPLHF. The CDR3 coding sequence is TGTGCCAGCTCCCAGGAGGTACAGGGAAACTCACCCCTCCACTTT.

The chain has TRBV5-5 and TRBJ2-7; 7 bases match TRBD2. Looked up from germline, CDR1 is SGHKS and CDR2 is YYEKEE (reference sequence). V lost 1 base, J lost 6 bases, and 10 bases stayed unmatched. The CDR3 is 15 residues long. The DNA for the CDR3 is TGTGCCAGCAGCTTGATGGGAGGGGTGGGGAGCGAGCAGTACTTC. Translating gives CASSLMGGVGSEQYF. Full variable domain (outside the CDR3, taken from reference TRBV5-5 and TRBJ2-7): DAGVTQSPTHLIKTRGQQVTLRCSPISGHKSVSWYQQVLGQGPQFIFQYYEKEERGRGNFPDRFSARQFPNYSSELNVNALLLGDSALYLCASSLMGGVGSEQYFGPGTRLTVT.

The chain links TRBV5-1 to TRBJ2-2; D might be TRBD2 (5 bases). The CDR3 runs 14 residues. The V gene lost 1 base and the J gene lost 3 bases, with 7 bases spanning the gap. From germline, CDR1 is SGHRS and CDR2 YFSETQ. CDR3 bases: TGCGCCAGCAGCTTGTGGGGAGACACCGGGGAGCTGTTTTTT. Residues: CASSLWGDTGELFF.

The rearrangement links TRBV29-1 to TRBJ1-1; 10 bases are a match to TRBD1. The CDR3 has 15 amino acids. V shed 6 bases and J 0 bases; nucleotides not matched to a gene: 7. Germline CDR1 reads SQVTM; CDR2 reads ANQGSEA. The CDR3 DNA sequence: TGCAGCGTCGACCCGGGACAGGGGATGAACACTGAAGCTTTCTTT. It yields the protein CSVDPGQGMNTEAFF.

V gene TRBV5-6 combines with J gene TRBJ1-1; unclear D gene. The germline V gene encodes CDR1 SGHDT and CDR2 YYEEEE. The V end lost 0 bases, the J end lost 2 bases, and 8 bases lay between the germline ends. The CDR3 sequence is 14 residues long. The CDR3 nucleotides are TGTGCCAGCAGCTTGGGGCAGGTTAACACTGAAGCTTTCTTT. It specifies CASSLGQVNTEAFF.

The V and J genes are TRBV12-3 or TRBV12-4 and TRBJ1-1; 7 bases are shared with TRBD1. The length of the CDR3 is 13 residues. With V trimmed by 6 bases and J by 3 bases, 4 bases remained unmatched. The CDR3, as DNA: TGTGCCAGCAGCCAGGGACAGCACACTGAAGCTTTCTTT. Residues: CASSQGQHTEAFF.

CDR3 protein: CASSQAGGGNTIYF. The CDR3 region has the DNA TGCGCCAGCAGCCAAGCAGGGGGGGGAAACACCATATATTTT. The V gene is TRBV4-3, the J gene TRBJ1-3; 7 bases fit TRBD1. Unmatched junction bases numbered 1, after V lost 1 base and J lost 4 bases. The CDR3 is made up of 14 amino acids. Germline values: CDR1 LGHNA, CDR2 YSLEER.

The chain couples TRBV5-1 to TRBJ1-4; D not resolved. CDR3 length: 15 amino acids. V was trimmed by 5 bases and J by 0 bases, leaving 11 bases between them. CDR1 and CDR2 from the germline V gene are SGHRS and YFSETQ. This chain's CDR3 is CASSLQIATNEKLFF. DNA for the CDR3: TGCGCCAGCAGTCTACAGATCGCAACTAATGAAAAACTGTTTTTT. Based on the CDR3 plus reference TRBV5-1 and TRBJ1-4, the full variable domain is KAGVTQTPRYLIKTRGQQVTLSCSPISGHRSVSWYQQTPGQGLQFLFEYFSETQRNKGNFPGRFSGRQFSNSRSEMNVSTLELGDSALYLCASSLQIATNEKLFFGSGTQLSVL.

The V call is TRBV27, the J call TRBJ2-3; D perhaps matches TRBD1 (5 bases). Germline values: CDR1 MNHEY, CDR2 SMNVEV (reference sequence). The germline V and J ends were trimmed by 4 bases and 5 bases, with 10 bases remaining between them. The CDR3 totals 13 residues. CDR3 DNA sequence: TGTGCCAGCAGTTCGACAGTTCTAGATACGCAGTATTTT. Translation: CASSSTVLDTQYF.

CDR3 region: CASSEASREALTDTQYF. The CDR3 nucleotides read TGTGCCAGCAGTGAAGCATCTCGGGAGGCTCTCACAGATACGCAGTATTTT. The V gene is TRBV2, the J gene TRBJ2-3; TRBD2 agrees at 7 bases. Trimming took 0 bases from V and 2 from J; bases not matched to a gene: 8. CDR1 SNHLY and CDR2 FYNNEI come from the germline V gene. The CDR3 runs 17 residues.

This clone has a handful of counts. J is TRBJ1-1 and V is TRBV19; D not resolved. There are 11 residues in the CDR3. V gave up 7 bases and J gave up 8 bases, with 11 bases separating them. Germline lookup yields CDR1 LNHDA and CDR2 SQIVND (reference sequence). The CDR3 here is CASIIMGEAFF. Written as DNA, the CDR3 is TGTGCCAGTATAATTATGGGCGAAGCTTTCTTT.

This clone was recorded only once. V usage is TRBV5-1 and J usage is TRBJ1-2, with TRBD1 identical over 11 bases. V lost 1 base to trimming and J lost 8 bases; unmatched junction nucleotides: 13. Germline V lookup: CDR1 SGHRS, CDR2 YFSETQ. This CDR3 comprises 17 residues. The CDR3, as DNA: TGCGCCAGCAGCTTGCTGGGTTCGGACAGGGGGCGCACGGGCTACACCTTC. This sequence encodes CASSLLGSDRGRTGYTF.

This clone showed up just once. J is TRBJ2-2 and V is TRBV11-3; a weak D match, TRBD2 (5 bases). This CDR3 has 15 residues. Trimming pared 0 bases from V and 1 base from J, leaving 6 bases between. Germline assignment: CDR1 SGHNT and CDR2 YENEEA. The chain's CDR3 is CASSLDGGNTGELFF. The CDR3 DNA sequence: TGTGCCAGCAGCTTAGATGGAGGGAACACCGGGGAGCTGTTTTTT.

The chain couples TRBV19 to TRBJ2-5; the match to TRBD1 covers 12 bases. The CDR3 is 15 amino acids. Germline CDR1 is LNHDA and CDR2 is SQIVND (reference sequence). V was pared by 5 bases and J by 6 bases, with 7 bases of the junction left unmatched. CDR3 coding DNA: TGTGCCAGTAGTGGTGGGACAGGGGGCATGAAGACCCAGTACTTC. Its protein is CASSGGTGGMKTQYF.

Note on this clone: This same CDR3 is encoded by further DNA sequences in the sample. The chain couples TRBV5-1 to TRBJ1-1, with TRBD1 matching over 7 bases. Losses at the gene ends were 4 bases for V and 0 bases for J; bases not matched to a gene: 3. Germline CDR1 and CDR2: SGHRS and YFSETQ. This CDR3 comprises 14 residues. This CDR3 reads CASSLQGMNTEAFF. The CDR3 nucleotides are TGCGCCAGCAGCCTACAGGGGATGAACACTGAAGCTTTCTTT. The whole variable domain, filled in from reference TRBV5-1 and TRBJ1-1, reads KAGVTQTPRYLIKTRGQQVTLSCSPISGHRSVSWYQQTPGQGLQFLFEYFSETQRNKGNFPGRFSGRQFSNSRSEMNVSTLELGDSALYLCASSLQGMNTEAFFGQGTRLTVV.

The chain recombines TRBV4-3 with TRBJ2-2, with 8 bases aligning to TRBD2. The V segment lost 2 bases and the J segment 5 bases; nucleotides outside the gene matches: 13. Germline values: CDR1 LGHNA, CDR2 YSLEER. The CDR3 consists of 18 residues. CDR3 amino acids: CASSQNLRGLVGTGELFF. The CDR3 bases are TGCGCCAGCAGCCAAAACCTCCGGGGACTAGTTGGTACCGGGGAGCTGTTTTTT.

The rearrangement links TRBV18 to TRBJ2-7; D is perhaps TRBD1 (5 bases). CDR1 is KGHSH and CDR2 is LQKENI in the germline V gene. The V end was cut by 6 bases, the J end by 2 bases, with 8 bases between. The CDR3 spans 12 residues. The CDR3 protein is CASSDSTYEQYF. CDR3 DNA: TGTGCCAGCTCCGACAGCACCTACGAGCAGTACTTC.

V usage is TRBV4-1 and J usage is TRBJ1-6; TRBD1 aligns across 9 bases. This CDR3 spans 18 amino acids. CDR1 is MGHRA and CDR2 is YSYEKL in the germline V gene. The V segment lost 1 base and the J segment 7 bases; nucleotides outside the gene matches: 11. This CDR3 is CASSQGDRASNLNSPLHF. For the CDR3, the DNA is TGCGCCAGCAGCCAAGGGGACAGGGCCTCTAATCTCAATTCACCCCTCCACTTT.

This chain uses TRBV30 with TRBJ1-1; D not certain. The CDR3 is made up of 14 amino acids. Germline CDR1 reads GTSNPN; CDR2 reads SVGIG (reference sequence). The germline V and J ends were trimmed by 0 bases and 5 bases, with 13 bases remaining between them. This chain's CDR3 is CAWSVHSPVTEAFF. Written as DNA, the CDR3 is TGTGCCTGGAGTGTACACAGCCCGGTTACTGAAGCTTTCTTT.

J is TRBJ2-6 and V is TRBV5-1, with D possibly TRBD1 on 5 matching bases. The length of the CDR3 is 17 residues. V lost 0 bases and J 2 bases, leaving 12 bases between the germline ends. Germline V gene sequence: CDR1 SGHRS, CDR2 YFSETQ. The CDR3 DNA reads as TGCGCCAGCAGCTTGGCTACAGGAGTCCCTGGGGCCAACGTCCTGACTTTC. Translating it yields CASSLATGVPGANVLTF.

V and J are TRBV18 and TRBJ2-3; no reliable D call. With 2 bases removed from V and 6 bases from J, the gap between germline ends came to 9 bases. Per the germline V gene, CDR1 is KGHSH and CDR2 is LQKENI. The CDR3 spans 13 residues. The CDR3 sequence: CASSPGLGDTQYF. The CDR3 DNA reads TGTGCCAGCTCACCAGGGCTTGGGGATACGCAGTATTTT.